The rows below give T cell receptor beta chains drawn from one sample of a study of shared clonotypes between healthy human individuals. TCRdb's table, derived via immunoSEQ multiplex PCR, lists solely in-frame clones and lacks some. The sample includes 450,000 or so clones, roughly three quarters of them seen just once. Sample: PBMCs. These TCRs come from a woman in her 40s in good health. Some clones in this sample may be carry-over from other donors' samples. Each CDR3 is given with its conserved first and last residue. D genes are given only for firm matches. Rows may omit the clone size; those that give it use once, few, many or a size class.

TRBJ2-3	TRBD2	once	TRBV7-9	CASSAGDYPTDTQYF
TRBJ2-7	.	.	TRBV29-1	CSVKGTSLEQYF
TRBJ2-7	TRBD2	.	TRBV29-1	CSVGSLAGEQYF
TRBJ2-7	.	.	TRBV25-1	CASSQGPPELYF
TRBJ2-6	.	.	TRBV28	CASSVGLSLSGANVLTF
TRBJ2-5	.	.	TRBV5-1	CASSLALGREETQYF
TRBJ2-7	TRBD2	.	TRBV29-1	CSVEASGRLRRYEQYF
TRBJ1-5	.	.	TRBV7-9	CASSLQGSNQPQHF
TRBJ1-5	.	.	TRBV30	CAWSGGVHQPQHF
TRBJ2-6	.	.	TRBV14	CASSQGTASGANVLTF
TRBJ1-2	.	.	TRBV18	CASSPDRANYGYTF
TRBJ2-5	TRBD1	.	TRBV9	CASSPRTGQETQYF
TRBJ2-5	.	.	TRBV30	CAWSGLAQETQYF
TRBJ2-1	TRBD2	.	TRBV7-9	CASSLQGRGDYNEQFF
TRBJ2-7	TRBD2	.	TRBV18	CASSQGLAEYEQYF
TRBJ2-3	TRBD2	.	TRBV7-3	CASSSGLAGAADTQYF
TRBJ1-2	.	.	TRBV5-5	CASSFQGANYGYTF
TRBJ1-2	TRBD1	.	TRBV28	CASRRDSIYGYTF
TRBJ1-5	TRBD1	.	TRBV13	CASSLGGLQGNQPQHF
TRBJ2-7	TRBD2	once	TRBV28	CASSFRGGLRAEQYF
TRBJ1-2	.	.	TRBV5-4	CASSLGQNYGYTF
TRBJ2-3	TRBD1	.	TRBV11-1	CASSPGTANTDTQYF